This T cell receptor beta chain was sequenced in a study of blood T cell repertoires in COVID-19. Study information: Both acute and convalescent COVID-19 samples were obtained from the United States, Italy and Spain. The analysed material was cDNA or gDNA that came from T cells, B-cell-depleted T cells, or PBMCs.

Original data processing: Amplifying reference gene primers gave estimates of nucleated cell counts. Assay: immunoSEQ multiplex PCR; the TCRdb copy retains only in-frame clones and omits some. The DNA was the basis for D and trimming; V, J and clone size are from that table. The sample contains 120,000 or so clones, more than 70% of which appear only once. Looked up from germline, CDR1 is LNHDA and CDR2 is SQIVND (reference sequence). Germline trimming cut 6 bases from V and 0 bases from J; bases unmatched to any gene: 3. The CDR3 loop spans 15 amino acids. The sequence was obtained from a woman older than 75 with acute or convalescent COVID-19. The gene calls are TRBV19 and TRBJ1-5; TRBD1 matches 9 bases. Source material: peripheral blood. The DNA for the CDR3 is TGTGCCAGTAGACCACAGGGGGCTAGCAATCAGCCCCAGCATTTT. Protein: CASRPQGASNQPQHF. The full variable domain, in which reference TRBV19 and TRBJ1-5 provide the parts outside the CDR3, is DGGITQSPKYLFRKEGQNVTLSCEQNLNHDAMYWYRQDPGQGLRLIYYSQIVNDFQKGDIAEGYSVSREKKESFPLTVTSAQKNPTAFYLCASRPQGASNQPQHFGDGTRLSIL.